Here is one T cell receptor (beta chain) with its context. What it binds is unknown. The data were taken from a study of long-term antiretroviral therapy in people with HIV. The run of the v3.0 immunoSEQ assay was at survey level. The target of sequencing was 40,000-50,000 T-cell genomes per sample. Clones were read by immunoSEQ multiplex PCR, and TCRdb kept only the in-frame ones, dropping some. The table includes about 22,000 clones, around four fifths detected once. General study findings and limits: Comparison with controls showed narrower CDR3 length ranges in HIV repertoires. Although diversity increased after ART, it remained lower than in transplant donor controls.

This clonotype was obtained from a man in his forties with HIV. The sample in question was unsorted PBMCs, obtained 1.6 years after starting antiretroviral therapy.

CDR3 loop: CASVTGGAHNEQFF. The CDR3 region has the DNA TGTGCCAGCGTGACAGGGGGTGCCCACAATGAGCAGTTCTTC. The rearrangement uses TRBV2 and TRBJ2-1; 9 positions match TRBD1. Trimming cost V 8 bases and J 5 bases; bases outside gene matches: 7. The V gene's germline CDR1 is SNHLY and CDR2 FYNNEI. CDR3 length: 14 amino acids.